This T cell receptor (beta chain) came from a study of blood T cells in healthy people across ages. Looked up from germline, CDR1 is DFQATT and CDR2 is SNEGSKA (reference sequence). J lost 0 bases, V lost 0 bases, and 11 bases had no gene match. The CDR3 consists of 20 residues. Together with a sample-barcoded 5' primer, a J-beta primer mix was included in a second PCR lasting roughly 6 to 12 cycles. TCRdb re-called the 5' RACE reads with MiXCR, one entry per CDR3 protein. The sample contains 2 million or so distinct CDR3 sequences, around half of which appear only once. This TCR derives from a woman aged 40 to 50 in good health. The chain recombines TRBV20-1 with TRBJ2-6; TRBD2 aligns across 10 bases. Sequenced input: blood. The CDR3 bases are TGCAGTGCTAGAGATCGGCTAGCGGGGGTGGTACGCTCTGGGGCCAACGTCCTGACTTTC. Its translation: CSARDRLAGVVRSGANVLTF.